This T cell receptor (beta chain) was retrieved from a study of graft-versus-host responses after intestinal transplantation (dated by TCRdb to the early 2020s). For the wider study: Recipients received multivisceral, liver-intestinal, or isolated intestinal transplants. Anti-thymocyte globulin induction was given to all recipients, followed by maintenance tacrolimus and steroids for approximately 3 years. After intestinal transplantation, graft-versus-host and host-versus-graft alloreactive T cell clones in the graft, circulation and bone marrow were tracked using bulk TCR-beta CDR3 sequencing. Donor T cell macrochimerism was defined as a peak of at least 4% donor T cells among recipient peripheral blood mononuclear cells. The cohort enrolled 20 to 25 intestinal transplant recipients including one retransplant, and 3 patients lacking pretransplant specimens were excluded. Instead of going to the commercial service, samples from a few later patients were sequenced in-house on an Illumina MiSeq and processed with MiXCR. To identify alloreactive clones, pre-transplant mixed lymphocyte reaction products were sequenced and compared with unstimulated pre-transplant donor and recipient T cells. What the study reported, not specific to this receptor: Conclusions were limited by the relatively low number and heterogeneity of intestinal transplant patients. In the allografts of patients with donor T cell macrochimerism, GvH to HvG T cell clonal ratios were high. Early after transplant, declines in HvG clones were associated with peak levels of circulating GvH clones. GvH clones were found in recipient bone marrow, and some of the GvH clones appeared earlier in ileal mucosa or blood, which is consistent with an intestinal mucosal origin.

In light of the paper, this sample's time point label describes: cells obtained before transplantation from donor or recipient. CD3+CD4+ and CD3+CD8+ populations were FACS-sorted from unstimulated pre-transplant donor and recipient cells taken from spleen or lymph nodes. The library relied on the immunoSEQ multiplex PCR assay. In most patients, genomic DNA was isolated using the Qiagen DNeasy Blood and Tissue Kit and sent frozen to Adaptive Biotechnologies for TCR sequencing. High-throughput TCR-beta CDR3 sequencing of genomic DNA from most patients was performed by Adaptive Biotechnologies. In the authors' own workflow: TCR sequencing data for 15 to 20 patients were retrieved from Adaptive's ImmunoSEQ software; three other patients were processed with MiXCR and VDJtools. CD4 versus CD8 sorting errors were corrected by removing sequences found in both subsets at a frequency ratio below 5:1. CDR3 nucleotide sequences shared between donor and recipient were removed because the origin of such sequences could not be assigned. To be classed as alloreactive, a clone needed at least 2-fold expansion over unstimulated cells and a minimum CFSE-low frequency of 0.002% (template counts) or 0.001% (read counts). Mappable clones were those detected in sequenced pre-transplant spleen, lymph node, or MLR CFSE-low populations of the donor or recipient. The cumulative frequency of alloreactive clones was calculated as a percentage of all sequences, weighted by copy number. In TCRdb, the immuneACCESS table is reduced to in-frame sequences with V and J assigned. These tables do not hold every clone; where another copy was compared, an unresolved V gene accounts for under half, and the others remain unexplained. The V and J calls and clone size come from that table; D and trimming were worked out from the DNA. The sample data list under 95,000 clones, and 82% of these were observed just once. The ten most abundant clones make up more than 0.8% of the sample.

Notes on this clone: This clone's antigen is unknown. Per-base quality was not reported, and no clone a single base away is much larger than it.

The sequence was collected from a human donor who received an intestinal transplant. Here the sequenced sample was unstimulated CD4+ T cells sorted from spleen or lymph node cells, taken before intestinal transplant.

Here is the DNA: TGTGCCAGCAGTTTAGCGGATACGCAGTATTTT. This translates into CASSLADTQYF. This receptor chain uses TRBV6-6 and TRBJ2-3; TRBD2 is possibly the D segment (5 matching bases). CDR1 and CDR2, looked up from the germline V gene (reference sequence), are MNHNY and SVGAGI. V loses 4 bases of germline sequence and J loses 6 bases, and the interval between the two ends is 5 bases. The CDR3 measures 11 amino acids from cysteine to phenylalanine. Of the read, only the CDR3 DNA is kept; its 33 bases are in frame from base 1.